The next 4 T cell receptor beta chains were all read from a single sample in a study of vaccination effects on CD4 cells after COVID-19 (dated 2022 in TCRdb). The ViraFEST assay stimulated PBMC with viral peptide pools and then used TCR sequencing to identify antigen-specific CD4+ T cell clonotypes by expansion. After around eleven days of culture, CD4+ T cells were isolated with the EasySep CD4+ T cell isolation kit. Participants received two doses of either the BNT162b2 or the mRNA-1273 mRNA SARS-CoV-2 vaccine. These receptors' antigens are unknown. The library was obtained by the immunoSEQ multiplex PCR assay. TCRdb limited this immuneACCESS table to in-frame rearrangements with V and J called. A share of clones is missing; checked studies link under half to unresolved V genes, and the rest is unexplained. The sample table holds over 14,000 clones, of which over 60% were seen once. 9.9% of the sample lies in the top ten.

Sequencing used CD4+ T cells from PBMCs cultured with SARS-CoV-2 spike peptides, obtained after COVID-19 vaccination. The cell subset or site label on this specimen signifies: SARS-CoV-2 spike overlapping peptide pool stimulation. These receptors were taken from a human donor who received a COVID-19 vaccine.

The chain uses TRBV7-2 and TRBJ1-3; no definite D call. The V end lost 2 bases, the J end lost 4 bases, and 12 bases lay between the germline ends. CDR3 length: 15 amino acids. The V gene's germline CDR1 is SGHTA and CDR2 FQGNSA. The chain's CDR3 is CASSLYGLIGNTIYF. The CDR3 DNA reads TGTGCCAGCAGCTTATATGGACTGATAGGAAACACCATATATTTT.

For this clone: One junction end disagrees with the germline gene, perhaps due to a read error. The rearrangement joins TRBV3-1 (or the pseudogene TRBV3-2) to TRBJ1-2, with D uncertain. Germline V lookup: CDR1 LGHDT, CDR2 YNNKEL (reference sequence). This CDR3 is 10 amino acids long. CDR3 in DNA: TGTGCCAGCAGCCAAGGGGTAACCTTCTTC. Its translation is CASSQGVTFF.

This clone has just one count. The DNA of the CDR3 is TGTGCCACACAAACAGGGGCGTTACAAGAGACCCAGTACTTC. It yields the protein CATQTGALQETQYF. J is TRBJ2-5 and V is TRBV6-5; 7 positions match TRBD1. The ends lost 10 bases at V and 2 bases at J; junction bases unmatched: 10. This CDR3 comprises 14 residues. The V gene's germline CDR1 is MNHEY and CDR2 SVGAGI.

The chain uses TRBV6-6 and TRBJ2-5, with a possible D match to TRBD1 (6 bases). Germline V lookup: CDR1 MNHNY, CDR2 SVGAGI (reference sequence). Between the trimmed V and J ends, which lost 6 bases and 2 bases, there was a span of 10 bases. The CDR3 contains 13 residues. In DNA form, the CDR3 reads TGTGCCAGCAGCGGACAGCCACAAGAGACCCAGTACTTC. Protein product: CASSGQPQETQYF.